The present T cell receptor (beta chain) was sequenced within a study of cytomegalovirus exposure and HLA in healthy donors. Sequencing was performed with immunoSEQ multiplex PCR; in TCRdb, only in-frame clones are kept and a portion is missing. The sample has 100,000 to 150,000 clones; roughly 95% are singletons. CDR1 SGHRS and CDR2 YFSETQ come from the germline V gene. The CDR3 is 15 residues long. Trimming cost V 2 bases and J 4 bases; bases outside gene matches: 6. This sequence originates from a man younger than 35 in good health and CMV-seronegative. The specimen sequenced was PBMCs. The chain employs TRBV5-1 and TRBJ2-1; 7 bases line up with TRBD2. The CDR3 nucleotides read TGCGCCAGCAGCTTAGGACCGGGAGGATACAATGAGCAGTTCTTC. Protein sequence: CASSLGPGGYNEQFF.